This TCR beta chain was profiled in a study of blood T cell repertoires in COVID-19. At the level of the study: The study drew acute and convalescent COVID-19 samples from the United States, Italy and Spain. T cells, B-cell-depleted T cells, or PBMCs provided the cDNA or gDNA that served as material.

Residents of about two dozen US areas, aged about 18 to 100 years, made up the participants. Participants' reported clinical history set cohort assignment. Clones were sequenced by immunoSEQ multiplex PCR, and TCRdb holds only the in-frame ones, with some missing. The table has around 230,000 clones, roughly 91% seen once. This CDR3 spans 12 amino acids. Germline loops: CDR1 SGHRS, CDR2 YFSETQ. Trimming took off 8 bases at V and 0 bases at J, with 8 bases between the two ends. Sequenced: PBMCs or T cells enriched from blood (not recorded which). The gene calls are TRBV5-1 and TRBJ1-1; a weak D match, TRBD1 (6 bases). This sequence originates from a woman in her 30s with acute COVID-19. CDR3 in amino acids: CASSGVNTEAFF. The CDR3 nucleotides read TGCGCCAGTTCAGGGGTGAACACTGAAGCTTTCTTT.